This entry features one T cell receptor (beta chain) sequence. The sample originates from a study of CD8 T cells in Susac syndrome. CDR3 length: 17 residues. The V gene's germline CDR1 is DFQATT and CDR2 SNEGSKA (reference sequence). Germline trimming cut 0 bases from V and 2 bases from J; bases unmatched to any gene: 9. TCR beta sequencing covered blood CD8+ and CD4+ T cells. Treatment-naive patients with stable or active relapsing-remitting disease served as multiple sclerosis controls. With random hexamers, reverse transcription was performed on roughly 0.5 to 1 ug of RNA. The amplification used immunoSEQ multiplex PCR on TCR beta CDR3; it spanned 54 Vbeta and 13 Jbeta. TCRdb used MiXCR to reprocess the immunoSEQ multiplex PCR reads, holding one entry per CDR3 protein. Of approximately 300,000 distinct CDR3 sequences in the sample, roughly 85% were seen once.

The sequence came from a human donor with multiple sclerosis. V gene TRBV20-1 combines with J gene TRBJ2-1, with 8 nucleotides matching TRBD2. Sequencing input: CD8+ T cells from PBMCs. The chain's CDR3 is CSARDGNTAGAYNEQFF. In DNA, the CDR3 is TGCAGTGCTAGAGATGGAAATACAGCGGGAGCCTACAATGAGCAGTTCTTC.